The T cell receptor (beta chain) described here comes from a study of a mutant IDH1 vaccine in newly diagnosed glioma. Overall study context: Patients got their first vaccination 4-6 weeks after radiotherapy alone, or with temozolomide cycles. Patients got radiotherapy, temozolomide, or both beforehand, and most got both.

Regarding the study as a whole: Immune responses induced by vaccination arose in 90% to 95% of the patients.

Documented time point: week 35, safety follow-up. Topical imiquimod accompanied each vaccine dose, which consisted of 300 ug of mutant IDH1 20-mer peptide. New WHO grade 3 or 4 IDH1-mutant, ATRX-lost astrocytomas were present in all donors. Germline assignment: CDR1 MNHEY and CDR2 SMNVEV (reference sequence). CDR3 length: 11 amino acids. V was pared by 4 bases and J by 5 bases, with 6 bases between. With regard to this clone: Its antigen is not identified.

Some clones are missing from TCRdb's copy, which holds only in-frame ones; the method was immunoSEQ multiplex PCR. The table shows about 30,000 clones, with around four fifths occurring only once. The sequence came from a woman in her thirties or forties with glioma. Specimen: PBMCs, collected from a glioma patient whose treatment included an IDH1 peptide vaccine. This chain connects TRBV27 to TRBJ2-7; unclear D gene. The CDR3 region has the DNA TGTGCCAGCAGTTCATCCCACGAGCAGTACTTC. This codes for CASSSSHEQYF.